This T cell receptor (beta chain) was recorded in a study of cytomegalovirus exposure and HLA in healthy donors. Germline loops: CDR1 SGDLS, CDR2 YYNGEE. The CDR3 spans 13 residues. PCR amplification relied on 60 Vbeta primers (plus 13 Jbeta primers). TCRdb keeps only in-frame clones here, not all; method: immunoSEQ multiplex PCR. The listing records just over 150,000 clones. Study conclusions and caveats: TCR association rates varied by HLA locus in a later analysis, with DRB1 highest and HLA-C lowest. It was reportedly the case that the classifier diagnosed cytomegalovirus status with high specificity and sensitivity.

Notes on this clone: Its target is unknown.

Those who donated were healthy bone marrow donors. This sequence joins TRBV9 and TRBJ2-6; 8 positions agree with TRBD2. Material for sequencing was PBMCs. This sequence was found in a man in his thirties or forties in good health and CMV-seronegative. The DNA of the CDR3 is TGTGCTACCGGGGGGGTAGGGGCCAACGTCCTGACTTTC. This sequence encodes CATGGVGANVLTF.